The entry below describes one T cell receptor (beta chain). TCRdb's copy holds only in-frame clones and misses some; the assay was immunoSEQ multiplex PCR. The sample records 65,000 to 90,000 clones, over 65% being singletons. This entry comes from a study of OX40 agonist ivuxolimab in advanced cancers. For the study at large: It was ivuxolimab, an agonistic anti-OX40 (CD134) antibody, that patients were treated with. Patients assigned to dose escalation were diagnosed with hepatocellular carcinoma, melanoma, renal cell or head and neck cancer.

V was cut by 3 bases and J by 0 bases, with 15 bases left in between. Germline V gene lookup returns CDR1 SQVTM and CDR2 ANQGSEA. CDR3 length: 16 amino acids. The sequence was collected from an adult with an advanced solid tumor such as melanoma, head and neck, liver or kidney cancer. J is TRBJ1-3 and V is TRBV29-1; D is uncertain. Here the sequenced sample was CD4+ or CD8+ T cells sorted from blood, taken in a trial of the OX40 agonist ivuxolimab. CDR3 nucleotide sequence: TGCAGCGTTGAGAGGCACCGCTCGAGCTCTGGAAACACCATATATTTT. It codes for CSVERHRSSSGNTIYF.